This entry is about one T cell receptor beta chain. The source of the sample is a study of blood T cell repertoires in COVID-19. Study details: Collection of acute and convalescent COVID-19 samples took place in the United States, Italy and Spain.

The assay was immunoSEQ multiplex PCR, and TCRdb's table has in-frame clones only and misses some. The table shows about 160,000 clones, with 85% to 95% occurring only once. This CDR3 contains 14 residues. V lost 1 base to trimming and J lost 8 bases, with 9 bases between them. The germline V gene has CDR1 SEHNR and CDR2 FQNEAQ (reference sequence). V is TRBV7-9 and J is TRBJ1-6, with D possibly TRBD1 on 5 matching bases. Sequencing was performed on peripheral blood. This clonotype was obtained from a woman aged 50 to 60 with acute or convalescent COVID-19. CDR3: CASSLGRDDSPLHF. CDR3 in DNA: TGTGCCAGCAGCTTAGGCAGGGATGATTCACCCCTCCACTTT.